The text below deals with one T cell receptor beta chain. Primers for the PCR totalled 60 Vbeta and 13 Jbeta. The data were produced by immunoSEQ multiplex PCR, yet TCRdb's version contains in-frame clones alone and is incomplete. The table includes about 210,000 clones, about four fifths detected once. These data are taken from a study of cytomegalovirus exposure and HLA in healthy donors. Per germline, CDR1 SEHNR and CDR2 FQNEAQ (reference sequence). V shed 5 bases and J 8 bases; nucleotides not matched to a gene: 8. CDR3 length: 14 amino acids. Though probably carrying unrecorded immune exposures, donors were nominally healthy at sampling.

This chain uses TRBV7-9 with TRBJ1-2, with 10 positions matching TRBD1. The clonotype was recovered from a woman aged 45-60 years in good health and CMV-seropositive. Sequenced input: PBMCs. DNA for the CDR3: TGTGCCAGCAGCCCCGGGACAGGGGAGGACGGCTACACCTTC. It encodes CASSPGTGEDGYTF. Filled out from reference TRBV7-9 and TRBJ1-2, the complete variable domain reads DTGVSQNPRHKITKRGQNVTFRCDPISEHNRLYWYRQTLGQGPEFLTYFQNEAQLEKSRLLSDRFSAERPKGSFSTLEIQRTEQGDSAMYLCASSPGTGEDGYTFGSGTRLTVV.